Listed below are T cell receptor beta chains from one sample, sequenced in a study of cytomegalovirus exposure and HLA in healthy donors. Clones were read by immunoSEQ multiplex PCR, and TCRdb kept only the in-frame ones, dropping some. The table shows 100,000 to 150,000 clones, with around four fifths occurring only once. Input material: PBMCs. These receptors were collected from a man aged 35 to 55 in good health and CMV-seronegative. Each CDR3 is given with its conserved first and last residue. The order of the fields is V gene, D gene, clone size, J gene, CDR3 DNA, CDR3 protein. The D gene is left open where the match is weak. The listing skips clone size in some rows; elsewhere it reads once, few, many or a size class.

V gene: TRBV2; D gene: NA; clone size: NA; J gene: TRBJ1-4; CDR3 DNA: TGTGCCAGCAGTGAAGCTACCGGGAAAAAAGGGAATGAAAAACTGTTTTTT; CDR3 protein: CASSEATGKKGNEKLFF
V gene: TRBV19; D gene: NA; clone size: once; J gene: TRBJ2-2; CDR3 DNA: TGTGCCAGTAGTATGGGGGGCACCGGGGAGCTGTTTTTT; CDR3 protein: CASSMGGTGELFF
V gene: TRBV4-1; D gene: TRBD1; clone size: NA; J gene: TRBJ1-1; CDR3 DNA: TGCGCCAGCAGAGGGGGCGGTAGCGACACTGAAGCTTTCTTT; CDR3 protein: CASRGGGSDTEAFF
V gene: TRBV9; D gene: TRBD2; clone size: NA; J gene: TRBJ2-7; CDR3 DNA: TGTGCCAGCAGCGCTAGCGGGAGTCTTCGCGAGCAGTACTTC; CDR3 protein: CASSASGSLREQYF
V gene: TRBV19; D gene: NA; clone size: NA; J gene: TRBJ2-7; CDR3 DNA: TGTGCCAGTAGTATTGGCTCTTCCTACGAGCAGTACTTC; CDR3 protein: CASSIGSSYEQYF
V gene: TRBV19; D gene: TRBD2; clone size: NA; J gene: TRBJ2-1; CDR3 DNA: TGTGCCAGTAGTATAACTAGCGGGAGAGTAAGTGAGCAGTTCTTC; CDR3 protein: CASSITSGRVSEQFF
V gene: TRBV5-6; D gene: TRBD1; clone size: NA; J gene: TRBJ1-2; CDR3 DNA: TGTGCCAGCAGCTTGAGGACAGGGGGCTGTGGCTACACCTTC; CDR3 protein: CASSLRTGGCGYTF
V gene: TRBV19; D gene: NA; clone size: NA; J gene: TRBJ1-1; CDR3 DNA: TGTGCCAGTAGTATTACCTCAGGGTCGAACACTGAAGCTTTCTTT; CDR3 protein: CASSITSGSNTEAFF
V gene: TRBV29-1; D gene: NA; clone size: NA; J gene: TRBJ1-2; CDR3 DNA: TGCAGCGTCGTAGTGGCGGACTTAGGCTATGGCTACACCTTC; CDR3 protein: CSVVVADLGYGYTF
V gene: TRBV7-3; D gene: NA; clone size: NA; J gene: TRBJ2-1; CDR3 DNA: TGTGCCAGCAGCCGGGGGGCTAGCAATGAGCAGTTCTTC; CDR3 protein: CASSRGASNEQFF
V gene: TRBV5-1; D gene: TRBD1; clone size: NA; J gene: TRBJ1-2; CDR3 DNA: TGCGCCAGCAGCGATCGACAGGGAAGCTATGGCTACACCTTC; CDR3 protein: CASSDRQGSYGYTF
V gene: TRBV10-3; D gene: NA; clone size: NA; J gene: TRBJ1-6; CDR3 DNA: TGTGCCATCAGTGAGGAGACACAGAATTCACCCCTCCACTTT; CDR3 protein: CAISEETQNSPLHF
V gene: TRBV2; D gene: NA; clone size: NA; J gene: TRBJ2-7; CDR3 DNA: TGTGCCAGCAGTCCTGGCGGGTCCCTTTTCTACGAGCAGTACTTC; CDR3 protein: CASSPGGSLFYEQYF
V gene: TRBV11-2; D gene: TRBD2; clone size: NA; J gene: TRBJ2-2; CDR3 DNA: TGTGCCAGCAGCTCTACGGGGGGGCGGACCGGGGAGCTGTTTTTT; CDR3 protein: CASSSTGGRTGELFF
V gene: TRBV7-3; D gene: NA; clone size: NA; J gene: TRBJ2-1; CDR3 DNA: TGTGCCAGCAGCTCATCGGGGAACGGGGACAATGAGCAGTTCTTC; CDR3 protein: CASSSSGNGDNEQFF
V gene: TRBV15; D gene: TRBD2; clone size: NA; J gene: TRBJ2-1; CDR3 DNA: TGTGCCACCAGCATCCCGACTAGCGGGACCCAAAATGAGCAGTTCTTC; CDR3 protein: CATSIPTSGTQNEQFF
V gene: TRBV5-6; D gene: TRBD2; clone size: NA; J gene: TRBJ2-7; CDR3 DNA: TGTGCCAGCAGCTTGCCGGGAGGCCCTGGCGAGCAGTACTTC; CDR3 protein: CASSLPGGPGEQYF
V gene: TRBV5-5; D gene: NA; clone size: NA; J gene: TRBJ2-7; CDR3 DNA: TGTGCCAGCAGCTTGCCAGGGACTGGGGCGTACGAGCAGTACTTC; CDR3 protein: CASSLPGTGAYEQYF
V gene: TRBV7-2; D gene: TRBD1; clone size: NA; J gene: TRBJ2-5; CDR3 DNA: TGTGCCAGCAGCTACGGACAGGGCGGGGAGACCCAGTACTTC; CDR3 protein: CASSYGQGGETQYF
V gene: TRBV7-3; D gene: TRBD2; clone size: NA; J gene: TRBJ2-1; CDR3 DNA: TGTGCCAGCAGCTTAAGTAGCGGGGGGACCTACAATGAGCAGTTCTTC; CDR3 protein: CASSLSSGGTYNEQFF
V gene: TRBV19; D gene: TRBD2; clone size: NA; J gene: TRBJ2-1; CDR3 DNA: TGTGCCAGTAGTATAAGCGGGAACCGGGGGGAGCAGTTCTTC; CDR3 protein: CASSISGNRGEQFF
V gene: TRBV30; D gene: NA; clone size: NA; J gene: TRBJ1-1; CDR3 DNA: TGTGCCTGGAACAGGGACACTGAAGCTTTCTTT; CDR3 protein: CAWNRDTEAFF
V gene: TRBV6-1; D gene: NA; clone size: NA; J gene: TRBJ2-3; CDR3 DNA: TGTGCCAGCAGGGCAGGTAGCACAGATACGCAGTATTTT; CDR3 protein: CASRAGSTDTQYF
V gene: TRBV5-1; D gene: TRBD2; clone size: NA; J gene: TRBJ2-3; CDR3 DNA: TGCGCCGGCAGCTTGGGGGGTGGTGGGACTAGGTCCACAGATACGCAGTATTTT; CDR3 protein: CAGSLGGGGTRSTDTQYF
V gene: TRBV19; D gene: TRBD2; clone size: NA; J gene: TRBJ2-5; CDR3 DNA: TGTGCCAGTAGTAGCCTTGCGGGGGGTTTCCAAGAGACCCAGTACTTC; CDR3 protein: CASSSLAGGFQETQYF
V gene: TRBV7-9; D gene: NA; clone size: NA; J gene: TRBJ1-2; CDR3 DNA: TGTGCCAGCAGCTTAGCGAACCCGACAGTTAACTATGGCTACACCTTC; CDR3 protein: CASSLANPTVNYGYTF
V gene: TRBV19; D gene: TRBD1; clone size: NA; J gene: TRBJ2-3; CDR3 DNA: TGTGCCAGTACCTCGACAGGGGGTTCAGATACGCAGTATTTT; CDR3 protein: CASTSTGGSDTQYF
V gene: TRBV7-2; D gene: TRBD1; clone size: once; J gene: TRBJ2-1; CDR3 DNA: TGTGCCAGCAGCCGGACAGGGAGGTGGGGTGAGCAGTTCTTC; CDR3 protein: CASSRTGRWGEQFF
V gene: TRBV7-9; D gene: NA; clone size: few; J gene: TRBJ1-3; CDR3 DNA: TGTGCCAGCAGCCAATGGGGGGGGTCTGGAAACACCATATATTTT; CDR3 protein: CASSQWGGSGNTIYF
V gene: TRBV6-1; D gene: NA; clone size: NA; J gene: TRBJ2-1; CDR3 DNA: TGTGCCAGCAGTGAGAGAGGAAAGCGAGGAGAGCAGTTCTTC; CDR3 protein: CASSERGKRGEQFF
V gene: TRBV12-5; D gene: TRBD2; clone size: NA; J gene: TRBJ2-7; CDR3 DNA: TGTGCTAGTGGTTTGGTACTGACAGCGGGAAGGGTCGAGCAGTACTTC; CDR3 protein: CASGLVLTAGRVEQYF
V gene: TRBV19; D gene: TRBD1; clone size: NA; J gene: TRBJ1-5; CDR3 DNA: TGTGCCAGTAACCCGACCCGGGACAGGGACAATCAGCCCCAGCATTTT; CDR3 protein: CASNPTRDRDNQPQHF
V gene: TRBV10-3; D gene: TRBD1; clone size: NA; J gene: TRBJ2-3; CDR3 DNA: TGTGCCATCAGTGAGGATGCCGGGACAGTCCCCACAGATACGCAGTATTTT; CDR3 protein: CAISEDAGTVPTDTQYF
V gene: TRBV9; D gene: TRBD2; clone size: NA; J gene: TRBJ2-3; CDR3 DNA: TGTGCCAGCAGCGTAAGGGGGGCGGGAGGGCTGACAGATACGCAGTATTTT; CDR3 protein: CASSVRGAGGLTDTQYF
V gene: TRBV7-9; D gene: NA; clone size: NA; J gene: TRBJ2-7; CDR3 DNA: TGTGCCAGCAGCTTAGATCCCGGCGGAAGCTCCTACGAGCAGTACTTC; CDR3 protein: CASSLDPGGSSYEQYF
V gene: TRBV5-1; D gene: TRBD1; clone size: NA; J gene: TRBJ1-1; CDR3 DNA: TGCGCCAGCAGCTTGCCCGACAGGGTCACTGAAGCTTTCTTT; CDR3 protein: CASSLPDRVTEAFF
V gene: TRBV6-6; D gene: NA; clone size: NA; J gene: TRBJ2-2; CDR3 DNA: TGTGCCAGCGGGGGACGGGGACTCGCCACCGGGGAGCTGTTTTTT; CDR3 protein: CASGGRGLATGELFF
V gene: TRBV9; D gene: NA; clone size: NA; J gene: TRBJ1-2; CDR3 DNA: TGTGCCAGCAGCGTACCCGGGGACACGCCCGGATATGGCTACACCTTC; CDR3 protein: CASSVPGDTPGYGYTF
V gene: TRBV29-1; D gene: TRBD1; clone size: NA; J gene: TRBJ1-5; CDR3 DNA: TGCAGCGTTAAAGGGACAGGGATGGAACAGCCCCAGCATTTT; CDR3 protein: CSVKGTGMEQPQHF
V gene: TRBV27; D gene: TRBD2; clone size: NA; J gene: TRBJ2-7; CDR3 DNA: TGTGCCAGCAGTTTATTCGGGACTAGCGAGTCCATCAGACCTTACGAGCAGTACTTC; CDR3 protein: CASSLFGTSESIRPYEQYF
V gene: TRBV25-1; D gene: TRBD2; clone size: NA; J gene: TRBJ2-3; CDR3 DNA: TGTGCCAGCAGTTCGACTAGCGGGAACACAGATACGCAGTATTTT; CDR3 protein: CASSSTSGNTDTQYF
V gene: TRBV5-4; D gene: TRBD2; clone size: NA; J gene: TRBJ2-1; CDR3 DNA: TGTGCCAGCAGCTTGGGACTAGCGGGGGTAAAAAATGAGCAGTTCTTC; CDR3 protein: CASSLGLAGVKNEQFF
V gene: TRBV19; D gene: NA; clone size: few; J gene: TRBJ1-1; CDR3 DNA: TGTGCCAGTAGTATCTTACAGGTGGGAAACGCTGAAGCTTTCTTT; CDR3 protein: CASSILQVGNAEAFF
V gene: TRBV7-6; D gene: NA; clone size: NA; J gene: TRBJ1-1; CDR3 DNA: TGTGCCAGCAGCTTAGGGTTTGCCAGCAGGGTAGAAACTGAAGCTTTCTTT; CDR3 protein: CASSLGFASRVETEAFF
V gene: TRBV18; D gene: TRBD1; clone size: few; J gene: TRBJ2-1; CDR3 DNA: TGTGCCAGCTCACGAACCTCGGACAGGGATTTCAATGAGCAGTTCTTC; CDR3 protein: CASSRTSDRDFNEQFF
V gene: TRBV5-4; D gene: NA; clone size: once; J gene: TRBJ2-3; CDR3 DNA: TGTGCCAGCAGCTTACAATGGACAAGCACAGATACGCAGTATTTT; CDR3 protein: CASSLQWTSTDTQYF
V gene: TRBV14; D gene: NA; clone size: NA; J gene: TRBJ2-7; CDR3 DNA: TGTGCCAGCAGCCGGGTTGGAGTCTTTTACGAGCAGTACTTC; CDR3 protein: CASSRVGVFYEQYF
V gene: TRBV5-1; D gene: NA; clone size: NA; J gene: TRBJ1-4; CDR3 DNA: TGCGCCAGCAGCTTGGACGGGTCACTCCCTTTTTTT; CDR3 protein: CASSLDGSLPFF
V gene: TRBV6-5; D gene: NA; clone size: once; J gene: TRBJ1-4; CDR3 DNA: TGTGCCACCAAACCTCCGGGAGTCGGCGAAAAACTGTTTTTT; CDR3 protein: CATKPPGVGEKLFF
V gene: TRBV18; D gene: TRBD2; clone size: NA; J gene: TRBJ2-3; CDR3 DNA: TGTGCCAGCTCACCGCTAGCGGGAGGCACAGATACGCAGTATTTT; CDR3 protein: CASSPLAGGTDTQYF
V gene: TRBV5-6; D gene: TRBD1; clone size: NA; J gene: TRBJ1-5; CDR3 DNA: TGTGCCAGCAGCTGGGGACAGGGGTTTACTCAGCCCCAGCATTTT; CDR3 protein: CASSWGQGFTQPQHF
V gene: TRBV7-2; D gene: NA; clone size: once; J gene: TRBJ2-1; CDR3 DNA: TGTGCCAGCAGCTTAGTGCCCAGGGTGGATGAGCAGTTCTTC; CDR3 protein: CASSLVPRVDEQFF
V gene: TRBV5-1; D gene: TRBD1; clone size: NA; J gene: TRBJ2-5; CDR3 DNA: TGCGCCAGCAGCTTAGAGACAGGGGGATACGAGACCCAGTACTTC; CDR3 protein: CASSLETGGYETQYF
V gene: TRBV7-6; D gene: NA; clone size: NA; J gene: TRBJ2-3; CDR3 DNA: TGTGCCAGCAGCTCAACTAGCACAGATACGCAGTATTTT; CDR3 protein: CASSSTSTDTQYF
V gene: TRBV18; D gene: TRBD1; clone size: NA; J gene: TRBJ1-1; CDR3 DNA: TGTGCCAGCTCACCGAGACAGGGGTGGGACACTGAAGCTTTCTTT; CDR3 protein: CASSPRQGWDTEAFF
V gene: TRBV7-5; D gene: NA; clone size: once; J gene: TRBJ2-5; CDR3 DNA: TGTGCCAGAAGCTTTGAACGGGAAGAGACCCAGTACTTC; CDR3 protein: CARSFEREETQYF